This TCR beta chain appears in the sequencing data of a study of CXCR3-negative and CXCR3-positive naive CD8 T cells. The libraries of TRB cDNA were prepared using 5' RACE with UMI labels. TCRdb re-called the 5' RACE reads, yielding one record per CDR3 amino acid sequence without DNA. This sample's table has approximately 26,000 distinct CDR3 sequences. The CDR3 consists of 14 residues. Germline V gene sequence: CDR1 MNHEY, CDR2 SVGEGT. The sequence derives from a human donor in good health. Some clones in this sample may be carry-over from other donors' samples. The V and J genes are TRBV6-2 or TRBV6-3 and TRBJ2-1; TCRdb's D gene call, TRBD2, goes unchecked for lack of DNA. Sequenced material: naive CXCR3- CD8+ T cells from blood. Described subset: CD45RO-CCR7+CD27+CD95- naive CD8+ T cells lacking CXCR3 (TNR3-). The CDR3 loop is CASSYSGLYNEQFF.